This TCR beta chain stems from a study of TIL therapy for anti-PD-1-resistant metastatic lung cancer. Germline CDR1 LNHDA, CDR2 SQIVND (reference sequence). This CDR3 region has 13 residues. The V end was cut by 7 bases, the J end by 2 bases, with 10 bases between. This was the immunoSEQ v3 assay. Assay used: immunoSEQ multiplex PCR; TCRdb lists only in-frame clones, some missing. The sample lists about 60,000 clones, roughly 91% occurring once. Stated time point: pre-treatment sample, taken before nivolumab and TIL therapy. This sequence originates from a person aged 25-79 years with non-small cell lung cancer. The rearrangement links TRBV19 to TRBJ2-3; maybe TRBD1 (5 bases). The sample was blood, taken at baseline. The CDR3 loop is CASKVGLTDTQYF. In nucleotides, the CDR3 is TGTGCCAGTAAGGTGGGGCTCACAGATACGCAGTATTTT.